The 29 T cell receptor beta chains below were found in one sample sequenced in a study of cytomegalovirus exposure and HLA in healthy donors. PCR employed 60 Vbeta and 13 Jbeta primers. Clones were sequenced by immunoSEQ multiplex PCR, and TCRdb holds only the in-frame ones, with some missing. Counted here are about 120,000 clones, over 8.5% occurring once; the ten biggest clones make up less than 6.5%. Material for sequencing was PBMCs. The receptors shown here come from a woman in her thirties or forties in good health and CMV-seropositive.

This clone was observed a few times. The gene calls are TRBV18 and TRBJ1-5; possibly TRBD1 for D (5 bases). Germline CDR1 reads KGHSH; CDR2 reads LQKENI. Trimming shortened V by 2 bases and J by 5 bases, and 10 bases separated the two germline ends. The CDR3 totals 14 residues. CDR3 loop: CASSPGGGDQPQHF. The CDR3 coding sequence is TGTGCCAGCTCACCAGGGGGGGGAGATCAGCCCCAGCATTTT.

This chain links TRBV11-2 with TRBJ2-7, with D possibly TRBD2 on 5 matching bases. The CDR3 is 15 amino acids. Germline V gene data show CDR1 as SGHAT and CDR2 as FQNNGV. Trimming cost V 2 bases and J 3 bases, with 14 bases left between them. The CDR3, as DNA: TGTGCCAGCAGCTTATCCTCGGGGATTAACTACGAGCAGTACTTC. It is translated as CASSLSSGINYEQYF.

This clone has just a few counts. The chain couples TRBV6-5 to TRBJ1-2; D gene ambiguous. From germline, CDR1 is MNHEY and CDR2 SVGAGI. This CDR3 is built from 13 residues. V gave up 5 bases and J gave up 4 bases, with 11 bases separating them. The CDR3 reads CASSREELYGYTF. The DNA for the CDR3 is TGTGCCAGCAGTAGGGAGGAGCTCTATGGCTACACCTTC.

The chain recombines TRBV2 with TRBJ2-1, with 9 bases lining up with TRBD1. Germline V lookup: CDR1 SNHLY, CDR2 FYNNEI. V was pared by 7 bases and J by 5 bases, with 6 bases of the junction left unmatched. This CDR3 is 14 amino acids long. As DNA, the CDR3 is TGTGCCAGCACACGACAGGGGGTTGACAATGAGCAGTTCTTC. This sequence encodes CASTRQGVDNEQFF.

CDR3 DNA: TGCGCCAGCAGCCTCGGACAGGCGAAGGACACCATATATTTT. Residues: CASSLGQAKDTIYF. The V and J genes are TRBV5-1 and TRBJ1-3, with TRBD1 identical over 7 bases. V trimming: 4 bases; J trimming: 8 bases; junction bases outside the gene matches: 9. Germline values: CDR1 SGHRS, CDR2 YFSETQ. The CDR3 consists of 14 residues.

The chain uses TRBV6-1 and TRBJ2-7; D perhaps matches TRBD1 (6 bases). Trimming pared 5 bases from V and 4 bases from J, leaving 9 bases between. Germline V lookup: CDR1 MNHNS, CDR2 SASEGT. The CDR3 totals 12 residues. Here the CDR3 reads CASSLQGYEQYF. CDR3 DNA sequence: TGTGCCAGCAGTCTACAGGGTTACGAGCAGTACTTC.

The chain employs TRBV5-1 and TRBJ1-1; a weak D match, TRBD1 (6 bases). V lost 4 bases, J lost 0 bases, and 16 bases lay in between. Germline V CDR1 and CDR2: SGHRS, YFSETQ. The CDR3 is 16 residues long. The DNA of the CDR3 is TGCGCCAGCAGCGTGGGGGCTGGGGGGATGAACACTGAAGCTTTCTTT. Its protein is CASSVGAGGMNTEAFF. Together with reference TRBV5-1 and TRBJ1-1, the CDR3 gives the full variable domain: KAGVTQTPRYLIKTRGQQVTLSCSPISGHRSVSWYQQTPGQGLQFLFEYFSETQRNKGNFPGRFSGRQFSNSRSEMNVSTLELGDSALYLCASSVGAGGMNTEAFFGQGTRLTVV.

This clone was counted only a few times. The chain recombines TRBV30 with TRBJ1-2; D uncertain. The length of the CDR3 is 13 residues. In germline, CDR1 is GTSNPN, CDR2 SVGIG (reference sequence). Trimming shortened V by 0 bases and J by 3 bases, and 8 bases separated the two germline ends. CDR3 residues: CAWSVEGDYGYTF. DNA for the CDR3: TGTGCCTGGAGTGTTGAGGGCGACTATGGCTACACCTTC.

This clone was counted only a few times. The chain carries TRBV6-1 and TRBJ2-7, with D unclear. With 8 bases removed from V and 3 bases from J, the gap between germline ends came to 14 bases. The CDR3 runs to 13 residues. The germline CDR1 and CDR2 sequences are MNHNS and SASEGT. CDR3 protein: CASLTWPFYEQYF. The CDR3, as DNA: TGTGCCAGCTTAACATGGCCGTTCTACGAGCAGTACTTC.

This chain joins TRBV7-8 and TRBJ2-2; weak D call: TRBD2 (6 bases). Trimming shortened V by 5 bases and J by 5 bases, and 18 bases separated the two germline ends. There are 16 residues in the CDR3. Germline CDR1 reads SGHVS; CDR2 reads FQNEAQ. The CDR3: CASSLFTRGSTGELFF. The CDR3 nucleotides are TGTGCCAGCAGCCTTTTTACACGGGGGTCGACCGGGGAGCTGTTTTTT.

This clone was found a few times. The J gene is TRBJ2-7, the V gene TRBV19, with a weak D call TRBD2 (7 bases). Germline CDR1 is LNHDA and CDR2 is SQIVND (reference sequence). Trimming cost V 5 bases and J 2 bases, with 10 bases left between them. The CDR3 covers 13 residues. The CDR3 nucleotides are TGTGCCAGTAGTTGGGAGGGGGCCTACGAGCAGTACTTC. Its protein is CASSWEGAYEQYF.

V gene TRBV2 combines with J gene TRBJ2-5; D is perhaps TRBD1 (6 bases). The germline V gene has CDR1 SNHLY and CDR2 FYNNEI. The CDR3 consists of 12 residues. Trimming took 11 bases from V and 7 from J, leaving 17 bases between them. The CDR3 coding sequence is TGTGCCGATGGACAGTTTTTGGGGACCCAGTACTTC. Translation: CADGQFLGTQYF.

This clone was counted between two and nine times. The chain links TRBV5-1 to TRBJ1-3; D remains ambiguous. This CDR3 contains 15 residues. CDR1 and CDR2 (germline): SGHRS, YFSETQ. Trimming left V 6 bases short and J 0 bases short, with 13 bases between. The CDR3 nucleotides read TGCGCCAGCACCTCGATGAAGAGCTCTGGAAACACCATATATTTT. This sequence encodes CASTSMKSSGNTIYF.

This clone was counted many times. V is TRBV5-6 and J is TRBJ1-1; 7 bases line up with TRBD1. From germline, CDR1 is SGHDT and CDR2 YYEEEE. With V trimmed by 2 bases and J by 1 base, 8 bases remained unmatched. This CDR3 region has 16 residues. CDR3 in amino acids: CASSFLGGTENTEAFF. The CDR3 region has the DNA TGTGCCAGCAGCTTTCTGGGCGGGACAGAGAACACTGAAGCTTTCTTT.

The V gene is TRBV9, the J gene TRBJ2-5; 7 bases fit TRBD2. This CDR3 has 16 residues. In germline, CDR1 is SGDLS, CDR2 YYNGEE. The V segment lost 3 bases and the J segment 5 bases; nucleotides outside the gene matches: 13. CDR3 in amino acids: CASSASSQRGLETQYF. The CDR3, as DNA: TGTGCCAGCAGCGCCTCGTCCCAGCGGGGATTGGAGACCCAGTACTTC.

The chain combines TRBV7-9 with TRBJ2-3; possible D gene TRBD2, 7 bases. The V end lost 2 bases, the J end lost 4 bases, and 19 bases lay between the germline ends. CDR3 length: 17 residues. The V gene's germline CDR1 is SEHNR and CDR2 FQNEAQ (reference sequence). The CDR3 region is CASSLTLGGAVSDTQYF. The CDR3 nucleotides read TGTGCCAGCAGCTTAACCCTAGGGGGGGCAGTCTCAGATACGCAGTATTTT.

Only a few counts were recorded for this clone. The chain couples TRBV10-2 to TRBJ1-5; D gene ambiguous. The germline gives CDR1 WSHSY, CDR2 SAAADI. V lost 0 bases and J 7 bases, leaving 13 bases between the germline ends. The length of the CDR3 is 15 residues. The CDR3 here is CASSESVGIAQPQHF. DNA for the CDR3: TGCGCCAGCAGTGAGTCGGTAGGGATAGCGCAGCCCCAGCATTTT.

The chain recombines TRBV6-5 with TRBJ1-2; D might be TRBD1 (6 bases). Deletions cut 6 bases from V and 6 bases from J, with 17 bases between. The CDR3 length is 14 residues. The germline CDR1 and CDR2 sequences are MNHEY and SVGAGI. CDR3 in DNA: TGTGCCAGCAGCCCAGGGGAATTGCCAAATGGCTACACCTTC. This codes for CASSPGELPNGYTF.

This clone has only a few counts. V is TRBV30 and J is TRBJ1-2, with TRBD1 matching 7 bases. Germline CDR1 and CDR2: GTSNPN and SVGIG (reference sequence). Unmatched junction bases numbered 2, after V lost 0 bases and J lost 4 bases. The CDR3 is made up of 13 amino acids. CDR3 bases: TGTGCCTGGAGTGTACAGGGGCGCTATGGCTACACCTTC. Encoded protein: CAWSVQGRYGYTF. Looking up the rest from reference TRBV30 and TRBJ1-2 gives the full variable domain: SQTIHQWPATLVQPVGSPLSLECTVEGTSNPNLYWYRQAAGRGLQLLFYSVGIGQISSEVPQNLSASRPQDRQFILSSKKLLLSDSGFYLCAWSVQGRYGYTFGSGTRLTVV.

The rearrangement links TRBV27 to TRBJ2-7; TRBD2 is a possible D gene (6 bases). The CDR3 extends over 14 amino acids. The germline V gene has CDR1 MNHEY and CDR2 SMNVEV (reference sequence). V was cut by 2 bases and J by 5 bases, with 13 bases left in between. CDR3 DNA: TGTGCCAGCAGTTTAGGGGGAGGCGTTGACGAGCAGTACTTC. This sequence encodes CASSLGGGVDEQYF.

This clone was detected only a few times. V gene TRBV18 combines with J gene TRBJ1-2, with 9 bases fitting TRBD1. Germline CDR1 KGHSH, CDR2 LQKENI. V lost 3 bases, J lost 7 bases, and 6 bases stayed unmatched. CDR3 length: 14 residues. The CDR3 nucleotides are TGTGCCAGCTCACCGGACAGGGGCGAAGGTGGCTACACCTTC. Encoded protein: CASSPDRGEGGYTF.

The chain employs TRBV30 and TRBJ2-1, with 9 bases lining up with TRBD2. This CDR3 is built from 16 residues. The J segment lost 8 bases and the V segment lost 1 base, leaving 12 bases of the junction unmatched. The germline CDR1 and CDR2 sequences are GTSNPN and SVGIG (reference sequence). The CDR3, as DNA: TGTGCCTGGAGTGAATGGGCGGGGGGGCGTATCGATGAGCAGTTCTTC. It translates to CAWSEWAGGRIDEQFF. The variable domain in full, with the rest retrieved from reference TRBV30 and TRBJ2-1, is SQTIHQWPATLVQPVGSPLSLECTVEGTSNPNLYWYRQAAGRGLQLLFYSVGIGQISSEVPQNLSASRPQDRQFILSSKKLLLSDSGFYLCAWSEWAGGRIDEQFFGPGTRLTVL.

The sample holds a few counts of this clone. V usage is TRBV5-1 and J usage is TRBJ2-7; 9 bases map to TRBD1. Trimming cost V 3 bases and J 4 bases; bases outside gene matches: 8. The CDR3 is 15 amino acids. Looked up from germline, CDR1 is SGHRS and CDR2 is YFSETQ. CDR3 DNA sequence: TGCGCCAGCAGCTATGGACAGGGGATCTTATACGAGCAGTACTTC. It codes for CASSYGQGILYEQYF.

As regards this clone: Distinct nucleotide sequences in the sample also encode this CDR3. V gene TRBV5-1 combines with J gene TRBJ1-2; the match to TRBD1 covers 10 bases. Germline V gene sequence: CDR1 SGHRS, CDR2 YFSETQ. V dropped 4 bases and J dropped 4; count of bases not matched to a gene: 4. The CDR3 covers 14 residues. The CDR3 DNA reads as TGCGCCAGCAGCCCCGGACAGGGGGGCTATGGCTACACCTTC. Residues: CASSPGQGGYGYTF.

The chain joins TRBV5-4 to TRBJ2-3; D not resolved. In germline, CDR1 is SGHNT, CDR2 YYREEE (reference sequence). The V and J ends lost 5 bases and 0 bases respectively, with 13 bases between them. The CDR3 consists of 15 residues. CDR3 in DNA: TGTGCCAGCAGAAGCGCGTCTACTAGCACAGATACGCAGTATTTT. Translation: CASRSASTSTDTQYF.

The chain combines TRBV30 with TRBJ2-1, with D possibly being TRBD2 (6 bases). Germline values: CDR1 GTSNPN, CDR2 SVGIG (reference sequence). V lost 0 bases and J lost 0, with 12 bases in between. The CDR3 is 16 amino acids. The CDR3 region has the DNA TGTGCCTGGAGTGTACCTAGCGTAAGCTCCTACAATGAGCAGTTCTTC. Translated: CAWSVPSVSSYNEQFF.

This clone has more than one count but fewer than ten. The rearrangement links TRBV7-2 to TRBJ2-1; D may be TRBD1 (6 bases). CDR1 SGHTA and CDR2 FQGNSA come from the germline V gene. This CDR3 region has 16 residues. The ends were cut back, 3 bases at V and 7 bases at J, with 19 bases in the middle. The CDR3 loop reads CASSFKVTIRGNEQFF. The CDR3 nucleotides read TGTGCCAGCAGCTTTAAGGTGACTATAAGGGGGAATGAGCAGTTCTTC. Full variable domain (remainder filled in from reference TRBV7-2 and TRBJ2-1): GAGVSQSPSNKVTEKGKDVELRCDPISGHTALYWYRQSLGQGLEFLIYFQGNSAPDKSGLPSDRFSAERTGGSVSTLTIQRTQQEDSAVYLCASSFKVTIRGNEQFFGPGTRLTVL.

This clone was observed many times. V usage is TRBV4-1 and J usage is TRBJ2-7, with 10 bases lining up with TRBD1. CDR3 length equals 16 residues. Germline CDR1 and CDR2: MGHRA and YSYEKL. With V trimmed by 4 bases and J by 0 bases, 6 bases remained unmatched. The DNA of the CDR3 is TGCGCCAGCAGCCCGACGAGGACAGGGGGCTCCTACGAGCAGTACTTC. Translating gives CASSPTRTGGSYEQYF.

This clone was seen a few times. V gene TRBV18 combines with J gene TRBJ1-4; D might be TRBD1 (6 bases). This CDR3 contains 14 residues. Germline V CDR1 and CDR2: KGHSH, LQKENI. V gave up 4 bases and J gave up 8 bases, with 14 bases separating them. The CDR3 reads CASSRTGNSEKLFF. The DNA of the CDR3 is TGTGCCAGCTCACGAACAGGGAACTCCGAAAAACTGTTTTTT.